This T cell receptor beta chain was recorded in a study of T cells after yellow fever vaccination. Overall study results and limits: Reappearing after the booster were most of the clones from primary vaccination (96% CD4, around 90% CD8).

TCRdb used MiXCR to reprocess the 5' RACE reads, holding one entry per CDR3 protein. The sample includes 250,000 to 400,000 distinct CDR3 sequences, approximately 4% of them seen just once. This clonotype was counted between two and nine times. Antigen specificity is unknown. Trimming took off 0 bases at V and 5 bases at J, with 13 bases between the two ends. The length of the CDR3 is 15 residues. Per germline, CDR1 MNHEY and CDR2 SVGAGI. The receptor was isolated from a man aged 18 to 35 who received the YFV17D yellow fever vaccine. Sequencing used PBMCs, obtained 15 days after the yellow fever booster vaccination. This chain uses TRBV6-5 with TRBJ2-5; unclear D gene. As DNA, the CDR3 is TGTGCCAGCAGTTACTCTGGCAGGTCCTGGGAGACCCAGTACTTC. Protein sequence: CASSYSGRSWETQYF.